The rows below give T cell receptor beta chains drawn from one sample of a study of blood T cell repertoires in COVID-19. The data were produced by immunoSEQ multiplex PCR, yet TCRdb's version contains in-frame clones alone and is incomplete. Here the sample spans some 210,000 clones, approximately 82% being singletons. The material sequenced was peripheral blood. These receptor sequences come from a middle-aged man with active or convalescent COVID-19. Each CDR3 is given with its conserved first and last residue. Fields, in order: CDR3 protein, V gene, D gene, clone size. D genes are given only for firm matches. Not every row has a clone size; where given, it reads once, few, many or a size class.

CASSDWDSLSNEQFF | TRBV2 | - | -
CASKRPSQGSDEKLFF | TRBV19 | - | -
CASSLDRGQGNTEAFF | TRBV4-2 | TRBD1 | -
CASTGETQYF | TRBV2 | - | -
CASSYSSRGGYGYTF | TRBV6-5 | - | -
CASSLDSGGLYEQYF | TRBV7-2 | TRBD2 | -
CASSQVRNEQFF | TRBV3-1/TRBV3-2 | - | -
CASRGTSGSMDIQYF | TRBV6-5 | TRBD2 | -
CASSGQGALGETQYF | TRBV5-5 | TRBD1 | -
CASSETGNEKLFF | TRBV6-5 | TRBD1 | -
CSGTGTSGRYNEQFF | TRBV29-1 | TRBD2 | -
CASSQNQGSGTDTQYF | TRBV3-1/TRBV3-2 | - | -
CASSWPQDRDSGYTF | TRBV28 | TRBD1 | few
CATSQPGQGSYGYTF | TRBV15 | TRBD1 | -